This T cell receptor (beta chain) was captured by sequencing in a study of beta chain features in type 1 diabetes. For the study at large: The examined sorted cells totaled roughly 110,000,000 across samples.

Notes on the study in general: There was a moderate but significant shortening of TCRB CDR3s in all four CD4+ subsets of Type 1 diabetes patients.

As regards this clone: The antigen is unknown.

Expressed TCRB transcripts were sequenced, since all the RNA that had been isolated was reverse transcribed. The table came from immunoSEQ multiplex PCR; TCRdb's copy has only in-frame clones and leaves some out. The table records under 400,000 clones, 10% to 15% of them present only once. V was trimmed by 2 bases and J by 5 bases, leaving 9 bases between them. CDR1 is KGHSH, CDR2 LQKENI, per germline. This CDR3 contains 14 residues. The chain links TRBV18 to TRBJ1-4; the D gene is possibly TRBD1 (5 bases). The material sequenced was naive CD4+ T cells from blood. The clonotype was recovered from a man aged 18 to 35 in good health. The CDR3 DNA sequence: TGTGCCAGCTCACCAGAGCACAGGAATGAAAAACTGTTTTTT. Translating gives CASSPEHRNEKLFF. The full variable domain, in which reference TRBV18 and TRBJ1-4 provide the parts outside the CDR3, is NAGVMQNPRHLVRRRGQEARLRCSPMKGHSHVYWYRQLPEEGLKFMVYLQKENIIDESGMPKERFSAEFPKEGPSILRIQQVVRGDSAAYFCASSPEHRNEKLFFGSGTQLSVL.